A single TCR beta chain is shown here with its context. The antigen is undetermined. The data derive from a study of neoadjuvant anti-PD-1 for oral cavity cancer. The J segment lost 5 bases and the V segment lost 0 bases, leaving 5 bases of the junction unmatched. The CDR3 contains 16 residues. Germline loops: CDR1 SGHKS, CDR2 YYEKEE (reference sequence). Study-wide findings and caveats: TCR analyses covered only a few patients per response group.

Profiled with immunoSEQ multiplex PCR; TCRdb holds only in-frame clones, not every one. The data show about 6,600 clones, 50% to 75% seen once. The chain joins TRBV5-5 to TRBJ2-1; 10 bases are a match to TRBD1. The sequencing used tumor tissue, collected before nivolumab (anti-PD-1) treatment. The sequence derives from a person aged 40 to 85 with oral cavity squamous cell carcinoma. CDR3 region: CASSLAWGTGDNEQFF. The CDR3 DNA follows: TGTGCCAGCAGCTTGGCTTGGGGGACAGGGGACAATGAGCAGTTCTTC.